This T cell receptor beta chain comes out of a study of CD8 T cells in Susac syndrome. After extraction with the RNeasy kit, about 0.45 to 1 ug of the RNA was reverse transcribed using random hexamers. The authors amplified TCR beta CDR3 across 54 Vbeta and 13 Jbeta using immunoSEQ multiplex PCR. Each CDR3 protein gets one entry after TCRdb re-called the immunoSEQ multiplex PCR reads with MiXCR. The sample contains fewer than 35,000 distinct CDR3 sequences, around 94% of which appear only once. CD8+ and CD4+ T cells taken from blood had their TCR beta sequenced. Controls were healthy donors (matched for age and sex). The CD8+ and CD4+ T cells were isolated magnetically using a negative isolation approach, whereas the TEMRA cells were enriched by FACS. Trimming cost V 7 bases and J 5 bases, with 26 bases left between them. The CDR3 sequence is 17 residues long. CDR1 and CDR2 from the germline V gene are SNHLY and FYNNEI.

This chain uses TRBV2 with TRBJ1-2, with D unclear. Sequencing used CD8+ T cells from PBMCs. The clonotype originates from a human donor in good health. DNA of the CDR3: TGTGCCAGCAACAACGCAGGTCTGATTAATGGAGGGTATGGCTACACCTTC. Translation: CASNNAGLINGGYGYTF.